This T cell receptor beta chain was sequenced in a study of T cell repertoires in cytomegalovirus infection. Overall study: As its CMV epitopes, the study selected recently identified HLA-C-restricted and well-studied HLA-B-restricted targets. Indications came from public TCR beta signatures; they pointed to CMV infection and to a matching HLA type. The study, taken as a whole, reports: Cumulative frequency of public TCR beta families picked out carriers of CMV plus the relevant HLA. CMV-specific TCR beta clonotypes restricted by HLA-C dominated the ex vivo response.

Remarks on this clonotype: Its cognate antigen is unknown.

Via MiXCR, TCRdb re-called the reads, giving one row per CDR3 protein. This table has about 900,000 distinct CDR3 sequences, roughly 30% appearing once. Germline CDR1 is LNHNV and CDR2 is YYDKDF (reference sequence). Trimming removed 8 bases at V and 2 bases at J, with 13 bases between. This CDR3 is built from 14 residues. The chain has TRBV15 and TRBJ1-3, with D perhaps TRBD1 (5 bases). The sequenced sample was cultured CD8+ T cells from PBMCs, obtained from culture after CMV antigen stimulation. The source of this sequence is a human donor in good health (CMV status not recorded). Some clones in this sample may be carry-over from other donors' samples. This CDR3 is CATGDSGPGNTIYF. The CDR3 DNA is TGTGCCACCGGTGACAGTGGTCCTGGAAACACCATATATTTT.